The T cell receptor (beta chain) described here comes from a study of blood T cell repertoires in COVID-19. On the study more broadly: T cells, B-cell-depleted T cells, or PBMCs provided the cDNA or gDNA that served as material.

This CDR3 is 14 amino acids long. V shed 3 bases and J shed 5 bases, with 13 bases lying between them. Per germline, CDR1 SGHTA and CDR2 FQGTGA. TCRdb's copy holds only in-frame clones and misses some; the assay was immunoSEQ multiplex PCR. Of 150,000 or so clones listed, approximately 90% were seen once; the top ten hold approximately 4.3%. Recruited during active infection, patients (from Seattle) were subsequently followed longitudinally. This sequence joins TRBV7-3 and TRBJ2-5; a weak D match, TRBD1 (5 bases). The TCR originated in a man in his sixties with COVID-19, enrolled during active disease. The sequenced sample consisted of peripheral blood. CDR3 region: CASSFDSVAETQYF. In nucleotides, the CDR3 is TGTGCCAGCAGCTTTGACAGCGTGGCGGAGACCCAGTACTTC. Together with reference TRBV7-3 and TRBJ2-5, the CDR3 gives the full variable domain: GAGVSQTPSNKVTEKGKYVELRCDPISGHTALYWYRQSLGQGPEFLIYFQGTGAADDSGLPNDRFFAVRPEGSVSTLKIQRTERGDSAVYLCASSFDSVAETQYFGPGTRLLVL.